What follows are 22 T cell receptor beta chains derived from one specimen sequenced in a study of T-cell memory formation after mild COVID-19. TCRdb re-analysed the 5' RACE reads in MiXCR, keeping a single row per CDR3 protein. The table has a few hundred thousand distinct CDR3 sequences, around 30% seen once. The sample consisted of PBMCs or a T cell subset sorted from them (not recorded which). The receptors stem from an adult woman who had mild COVID-19 (a few samples of this study predate the infection). Cell type and time point are not known.

This chain joins TRBV29-1 and TRBJ2-2; 9 bases agree with TRBD1. The CDR3 sequence is 14 residues long. Germline V gives CDR1 SQVTM, CDR2 ANQGSEA. V shed 6 bases and J 1 base; nucleotides not matched to a gene: 3. CDR3 protein: CSVGDRVNTGELFF. The CDR3 DNA follows: TGCAGCGTGGGGGACAGGGTGAACACCGGGGAGCTGTTTTTT.

This clonotype occurred a few times. V gene TRBV7-9 combines with J gene TRBJ2-1; D is uncertain. CDR1 is SEHNR and CDR2 is FQNEAQ in the germline V gene (reference sequence). V lost 1 base, J lost 4 bases, and 17 bases lay in between. The CDR3 spans 17 residues. The CDR3 sequence: CASSLGGDPLLYNEQFF. CDR3 DNA: TGTGCCAGCAGCTTAGGCGGCGACCCTTTACTTTACAATGAGCAGTTCTTC.

The chain recombines TRBV4-1 with TRBJ2-3; 10 bases map to TRBD2. There are 20 residues in the CDR3. Trimming at V came to 1 base and at J to 2 bases, leaving 15 bases not matched to a gene. Germline values: CDR1 MGHRA, CDR2 YSYEKL. The CDR3 nucleotides are TGCGCCAGCAGCCAAGCGGTAGCGGGGGGACCCATTTCCCTCACAGATACGCAGTATTTT. As protein: CASSQAVAGGPISLTDTQYF.

The V and J genes are TRBV11-3 and TRBJ2-1; possible D gene TRBD2, 6 bases. Germline CDR1 and CDR2: SGHNT and YENEEA. V was pared by 8 bases and J by 4 bases, with 12 bases between. The CDR3 totals 13 residues. The CDR3 loop is CASATGDYNEQFF. The CDR3, as DNA: TGTGCCAGCGCGACGGGAGATTACAATGAGCAGTTCTTC.

J is TRBJ2-1 and V is TRBV19, with 10 nucleotides matching TRBD2. The V gene end was trimmed by 2 bases and the J gene end by 5 bases; junction bases not matched to a gene: 3. The CDR3 extends over 15 amino acids. The germline V gene has CDR1 LNHDA and CDR2 SQIVND (reference sequence). The DNA of the CDR3 is TGTGCCAGTAGTATAACTAGCGGGGCAAACAATGAGCAGTTCTTC. Amino acid sequence: CASSITSGANNEQFF. Filled out from reference TRBV19 and TRBJ2-1, the complete variable domain reads DGGITQSPKYLFRKEGQNVTLSCEQNLNHDAMYWYRQDPGQGLRLIYYSQIVNDFQKGDIAEGYSVSREKKESFPLTVTSAQKNPTAFYLCASSITSGANNEQFFGPGTRLTVL.

In its sample, this clonotype was seen a few times. The rearrangement uses TRBV15 and TRBJ2-7; D is undetermined. Deletions cut 11 bases from V and 2 bases from J, with 25 bases between. The germline V gene has CDR1 LNHNV and CDR2 YYDKDF (reference sequence). There are 16 residues in the CDR3. The CDR3 is CAAWTPQVWTAYEQYF. In nucleotides, the CDR3 is TGTGCCGCGTGGACCCCTCAAGTGTGGACGGCCTACGAGCAGTACTTC.

This chain connects TRBV5-1 to TRBJ1-3; TRBD1 matches 8 bases. With 0 bases clipped from V and 2 bases from J, the junction kept 4 bases outside the gene matches. Per the germline V gene, CDR1 is SGHRS and CDR2 is YFSETQ. The CDR3 spans 16 residues. CDR3 sequence (DNA): TGCGCCAGCAGCTTGGGTACGACAGGGGCTGGAAACACCATATATTTT. It translates to CASSLGTTGAGNTIYF.

The V and J genes are TRBV24-1 and TRBJ1-2; D uncertain. With 3 bases removed from V and 2 bases from J, the gap between germline ends came to 6 bases. The germline gives CDR1 KGHDR, CDR2 SFDVKD. CDR3 length: 13 amino acids. DNA of the CDR3: TGTGCCACCAGTGATAGCTCGAACTATGGCTACACCTTC. It codes for CATSDSSNYGYTF.

The rearrangement joins TRBV2 to TRBJ2-7; the match to TRBD1 covers 9 bases. The germline V gene has CDR1 SNHLY and CDR2 FYNNEI. The CDR3 has 15 amino acids. V gave up 5 bases and J gave up 5 bases; unmatched junction bases: 10. CDR3: CASSRPGQGWHEQYF. The CDR3 DNA reads as TGTGCCAGCAGTAGACCGGGACAGGGATGGCACGAGCAGTACTTC.

The CDR3 DNA is TGTGCCAGCAGCTTAGGCGGGAAACAGCGGGTGGTCCGGTATTTT. Its translation is CASSLGGKQRVVRYF. J is TRBJ2-3 and V is TRBV7-8; perhaps TRBD2 as D (6 bases). Germline-derived CDR1 and CDR2 are SGHVS and FQNEAQ. The CDR3 has 15 residues. Deletions cut 1 base from V and 14 bases from J, with 22 bases between.

This clonotype has a count of ten or more. The gene calls are TRBV12-3 or TRBV12-4 and TRBJ1-1; 10 bases map to TRBD1. The V and J ends lost 4 bases and 11 bases, in that order; junction bases with no gene match: 4. The CDR3 loop spans 12 amino acids. CDR3 sequence reads: CASSSGQGTAFF. In DNA, the CDR3 is TGTGCCAGCAGTTCGGGACAGGGGACGGCTTTCTTT.

This rearrangement joins TRBV5-6 to TRBJ2-1, with a tentative D call TRBD1 (7 bases). Germline V gene sequence: CDR1 SGHDT, CDR2 YYEEEE. V lost 3 bases to trimming and J lost 6 bases, with 16 bases between them. The CDR3 totals 15 residues. CDR3: CASSSRQGLPNEQFF. CDR3 nucleotide sequence: TGTGCCAGCAGCTCACGACAGGGACTTCCCAATGAGCAGTTCTTC.

V usage is TRBV6-5 and J usage is TRBJ1-5; 8 bases map to TRBD1. Germline values: CDR1 MNHEY, CDR2 SVGAGI. V lost 6 bases, J lost 1 base, and 5 bases stayed unmatched. CDR3 length: 15 amino acids. The chain's CDR3 is CASRKQGVSNQPQHF. The CDR3 DNA sequence: TGTGCCAGCAGAAAACAGGGGGTGAGCAATCAGCCCCAGCATTTT.

The chain employs TRBV7-6 and TRBJ2-5; D call uncertain. The V and J ends lost 4 bases and 5 bases respectively, with 2 bases between them. The CDR3 spans 10 residues. Germline CDR1 reads SGHVS; CDR2 reads FNYEAQ. In nucleotides, the CDR3 is TGTGCCAGCAGCTCTGAGACCCAGTACTTC. Translating gives CASSSETQYF.

This clonotype turned up a few times. The rearrangement links TRBV11-2 to TRBJ2-7; a possible D gene is TRBD2 (5 bases). The V end lost 4 bases, the J end lost 2 bases, and 21 bases lay between the germline ends. Germline V gene data show CDR1 as SGHAT and CDR2 as FQNNGV. This CDR3 is 17 amino acids long. CDR3 in DNA: TGTGCCAGCAGCTACCCCGTAGAGGGTATAAACCCCTACGAGCAGTACTTC. Translating gives CASSYPVEGINPYEQYF.

V and J are TRBV7-2 and TRBJ2-5, with 7 bases fitting TRBD2. V shed 3 bases, J shed 5 bases, and the junction held 6 bases outside the gene matches. This CDR3 is 14 amino acids long. Germline CDR1 reads SGHTA; CDR2 reads FQGNSA. The CDR3 DNA follows: TGTGCCAGCAGCTTGGCGGGAGTCGGGGAGACCCAGTACTTC. This translates into CASSLAGVGETQYF.

V gene TRBV4-3 combines with J gene TRBJ2-1; 10 bases are shared with TRBD2. CDR3 size: 17 residues. Germline lookup yields CDR1 LGHNA and CDR2 YSLEER. The trim removed 1 base at V and 3 bases at J, leaving 6 bases unmatched. DNA for the CDR3: TGCGCCAGCAGCCAAGTTCTAGCGGGAGCCGGCTACAATGAGCAGTTCTTC. Translated: CASSQVLAGAGYNEQFF.

The J gene is TRBJ1-1, the V gene TRBV20-1; maybe TRBD1 (5 bases). CDR3 length: 12 residues. Trimming stripped 4 bases from V and 1 base from J, with 7 bases between. Germline V gene lookup returns CDR1 DFQATT and CDR2 SNEGSKA (reference sequence). Here the CDR3 reads CSAKQGNTEAFF. The CDR3 DNA reads TGCAGTGCTAAGCAGGGGAACACTGAAGCTTTCTTT.

The chain joins TRBV6-2 or TRBV6-3 to TRBJ2-1; D gene uncertain. Trimming pared 2 bases from V and 10 bases from J, leaving 12 bases between. The CDR3 extends over 13 amino acids. From germline, CDR1 is MNHEY and CDR2 SVGEGT. The CDR3 sequence: CASSYPHSGEQFF. The CDR3 DNA reads TGTGCCAGCAGTTACCCTCACTCCGGGGAGCAGTTCTTC.

The V and J genes are TRBV29-1 and TRBJ2-7; D possibly matches TRBD1 or TRBD2 (6 bases each). CDR1 is SQVTM, CDR2 ANQGSEA, per germline. This CDR3 region has 14 residues. V was cut by 5 bases and J by 0 bases, with 14 bases left in between. The CDR3 loop reads CSVSGGGSSYEQYF. The CDR3 DNA reads as TGCAGCGTTTCCGGGGGCGGAAGCTCCTACGAGCAGTACTTC.

This chain joins TRBV20-1 and TRBJ1-6, with 8 bases matching TRBD1. V gave up 3 bases and J gave up 13 bases; unmatched junction bases: 8. CDR1 and CDR2 from the germline V gene are DFQATT and SNEGSKA (reference sequence). This CDR3 is 13 amino acids long. CDR3 region: CSASWQDREPLHF. CDR3 sequence (DNA): TGCAGTGCTAGTTGGCAGGACAGGGAGCCCCTCCACTTT.

The genes are TRBV7-2 and TRBJ2-1; TRBD2 matches at 10 bases. The CDR3 is 15 amino acids. The trim removed 5 bases at V and 8 bases at J, leaving 9 bases unmatched. CDR1 is SGHTA, CDR2 FQGNSA, per germline. The chain's CDR3 is CASSQLAGVGDEQFF. Written as DNA, the CDR3 is TGTGCCAGCAGCCAGCTAGCGGGAGTTGGCGATGAGCAGTTCTTC.